The 14 T cell receptor beta chains reported below all come from one sample, sequenced in a study of blood T cell repertoires in COVID-19. Clones were sequenced by immunoSEQ multiplex PCR, and TCRdb holds only the in-frame ones, with some missing. The data show approximately 200,000 clones, 75% to 85% seen once. Input material: PBMCs or T cells enriched from blood (not recorded which). The source is a man aged 35 to 55 who had recovered from COVID-19.

V is TRBV15 and J is TRBJ2-7; D is unclear. The CDR3 is 16 residues long. V was pared by 3 bases and J by 1 base, with 16 bases between. Germline V gene data show CDR1 as LNHNV and CDR2 as YYDKDF (reference sequence). Here the CDR3 reads CATSSDSPRSSYEQYF. The CDR3 DNA sequence: TGTGCCACCAGCAGTGATTCACCCAGATCATCCTACGAGCAGTACTTC.

This clone is a singleton in its sample. This chain connects TRBV7-2 to TRBJ2-5, with D tentatively TRBD1 (6 bases). The CDR3 consists of 14 residues. Germline V gives CDR1 SGHTA, CDR2 FQGNSA. The ends were cut back, 3 bases at V and 5 bases at J, with 13 bases in the middle. CDR3 DNA sequence: TGTGCCAGCAGCTTCCCGGACCAGGGGGAGACCCAGTACTTC. Amino acid sequence: CASSFPDQGETQYF.

The J gene is TRBJ2-2, the V gene TRBV5-4; 11 nucleotides align to TRBD2. The CDR3 extends over 18 amino acids. Trimming cost V 0 bases and J 5 bases; bases outside gene matches: 9. The germline CDR1 and CDR2 sequences are SGHNT and YYREEE (reference sequence). The CDR3 here is CASSLGGPSGRRTGELFF. CDR3 bases: TGTGCCAGCAGCTTGGGAGGCCCTAGCGGGAGGCGGACCGGGGAGCTGTTTTTT.

The chain employs TRBV6-5 and TRBJ1-4; 7 positions agree with TRBD1. CDR3 length: 15 residues. Germline CDR1 reads MNHEY; CDR2 reads SVGAGI. With V trimmed by 6 bases and J by 7 bases, 11 bases remained unmatched. CDR3: CASRSDRVFSEKLFF. The DNA for the CDR3 is TGTGCCAGCAGGTCCGACAGGGTTTTTAGTGAAAAACTGTTTTTT.

This sequence joins TRBV29-1 and TRBJ2-5, with D possibly matching TRBD2 (6 bases). V lost 4 bases, J lost 0 bases, and 12 bases lay in between. The germline gives CDR1 SQVTM, CDR2 ANQGSEA. The CDR3 has 14 amino acids. The DNA for the CDR3 is TGCAGCGTTGTTGGGGACTCCTACCAAGAGACCCAGTACTTC. Translated, it gives CSVVGDSYQETQYF.

The rearrangement joins TRBV10-2 to TRBJ2-5; 11 bases are a match to TRBD2. Per germline, CDR1 WSHSY and CDR2 SAAADI. This CDR3 spans 13 amino acids. V was pared by 5 bases and J by 4 bases, with 0 bases of the junction left unmatched. The CDR3 coding sequence is TGCGCCAGCAGTACTAGCGGGGGAGAGACCCAGTACTTC. Translating gives CASSTSGGETQYF.

V is TRBV7-9 and J is TRBJ1-1; TRBD1 might be the D (6 bases). Trimming took off 1 base at V and 4 bases at J, with 10 bases between the two ends. Germline values: CDR1 SEHNR, CDR2 FQNEAQ (reference sequence). This CDR3 has 14 residues. The CDR3 region has the DNA TGTGCCAGCAGCTTAGATTTAGGGGGCACTGAAGCTTTCTTT. It translates to CASSLDLGGTEAFF.

The rearrangement joins TRBV5-1 to TRBJ2-1; 7 nucleotides line up with TRBD1. The V gene end was trimmed by 4 bases and the J gene end by 4 bases; junction bases not matched to a gene: 14. CDR3 size: 17 residues. The germline gives CDR1 SGHRS, CDR2 YFSETQ. The CDR3, as DNA: TGCGCCAGCAGCCCATCAGACAGGGTCCAAGGGTACAATGAGCAGTTCTTC. As protein: CASSPSDRVQGYNEQFF.

The J gene is TRBJ2-5, the V gene TRBV6-4; 9 bases fit TRBD1. Germline V CDR1 and CDR2: MRHNA, SNTAGT. The CDR3 consists of 13 residues. The V and J ends lost 9 bases and 5 bases, in that order; junction bases with no gene match: 7. The CDR3 reads CASRGTGKETQYF. The DNA for the CDR3 is TGTGCCAGTAGGGGGACAGGGAAGGAGACCCAGTACTTC.

This clone was counted only a few times. The gene calls are TRBV5-6 and TRBJ1-3, with D hard to call. Germline loops: CDR1 SGHDT, CDR2 YYEEEE. Trimming pared 6 bases from V and 0 bases from J, leaving 13 bases between. CDR3 size: 15 residues. CDR3 sequence (DNA): TGTGCCAGCACCCTTAAACCCGGCTCTGGAAACACCATATATTTT. It translates to CASTLKPGSGNTIYF.

The chain uses TRBV5-4 and TRBJ2-1; 8 bases line up with TRBD2. The germline V gene encodes CDR1 SGHNT and CDR2 YYREEE (reference sequence). The trim removed 2 bases at V and 6 bases at J, leaving 7 bases unmatched. This CDR3 has 15 amino acids. CDR3 loop: CASSLRVAGSNEQFF. Written as DNA, the CDR3 is TGTGCCAGCAGCTTAAGGGTAGCGGGATCCAATGAGCAGTTCTTC.

The CDR3 region is CASSTTSGTDTQYF. Written as DNA, the CDR3 is TGTGCCAGCAGCACTACTAGCGGCACAGATACGCAGTATTTT. V gene TRBV7-9 combines with J gene TRBJ2-3; 7 nucleotides align to TRBD2. After removal of 5 bases from V and 1 base from J, the junction contained 3 bases not matched to a gene. Germline V gene data show CDR1 as SEHNR and CDR2 as FQNEAQ (reference sequence). This CDR3 comprises 14 residues.

The V call is TRBV5-4, the J call TRBJ2-7; tentatively, D is TRBD1 (6 bases). Trimming cost V 2 bases and J 4 bases, with 7 bases left between them. The CDR3 consists of 12 residues. Per germline, CDR1 SGHNT and CDR2 YYREEE (reference sequence). The CDR3 DNA sequence: TGTGCCAGCAGCTTAGGGGGTTACGAGCAGTACGTC. Translation gives CASSLGGYEQYV.

The chain links TRBV27 to TRBJ2-7; 7 nucleotides match TRBD1. Losses at the gene ends were 5 bases for V and 3 bases for J; bases not matched to a gene: 7. There are 14 residues in the CDR3. The germline V gene has CDR1 MNHEY and CDR2 SMNVEV (reference sequence). The CDR3, as DNA: TGTGCCAGCAGTGAGAGGGGGCCCCTCTACGAGCAGTACTTC. Its translation is CASSERGPLYEQYF.